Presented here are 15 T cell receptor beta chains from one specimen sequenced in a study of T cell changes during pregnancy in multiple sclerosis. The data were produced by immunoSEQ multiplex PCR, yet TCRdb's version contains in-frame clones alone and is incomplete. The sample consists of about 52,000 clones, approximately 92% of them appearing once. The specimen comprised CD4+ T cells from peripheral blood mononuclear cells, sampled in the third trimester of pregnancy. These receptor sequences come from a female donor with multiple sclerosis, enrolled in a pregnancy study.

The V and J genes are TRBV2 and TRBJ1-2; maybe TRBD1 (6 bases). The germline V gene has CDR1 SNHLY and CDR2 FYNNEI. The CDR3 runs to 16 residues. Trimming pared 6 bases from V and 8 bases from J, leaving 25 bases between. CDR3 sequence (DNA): TGTGCCAGCAGCCCGGAGGGGGGGTTGGTCTATCTGGGCTACACCTTC. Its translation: CASSPEGGLVYLGYTF.

This chain's CDR3 is CASSQLAGGPYEQFF. In DNA, the CDR3 is TGCGCCAGCAGCCAACTAGCGGGGGGGCCATATGAGCAGTTCTTC. J is TRBJ2-1 and V is TRBV4-3; TRBD2 aligns across 12 bases. The germline V gene encodes CDR1 LGHNA and CDR2 YSLEER. Trimming took 2 bases from V and 8 from J; bases not matched to a gene: 4. The CDR3 covers 15 residues.

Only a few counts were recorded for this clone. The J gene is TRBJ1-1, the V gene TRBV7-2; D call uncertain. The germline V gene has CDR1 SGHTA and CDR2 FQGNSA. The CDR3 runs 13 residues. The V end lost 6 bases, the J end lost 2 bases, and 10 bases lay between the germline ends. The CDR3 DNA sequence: TGTGCCAGCAGTGCACAGCTTAACACTGAAGCTTTCTTT. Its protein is CASSAQLNTEAFF.

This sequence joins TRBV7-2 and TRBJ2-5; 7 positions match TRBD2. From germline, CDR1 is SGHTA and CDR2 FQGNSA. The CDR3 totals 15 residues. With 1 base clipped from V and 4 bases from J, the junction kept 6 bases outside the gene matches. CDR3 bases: TGTGCCAGCAGCTTAGATACTGGCGGGGGAGAGACCCAGTACTTC. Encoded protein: CASSLDTGGGETQYF. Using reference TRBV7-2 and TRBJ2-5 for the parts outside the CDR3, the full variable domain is GAGVSQSPSNKVTEKGKDVELRCDPISGHTALYWYRQSLGQGLEFLIYFQGNSAPDKSGLPSDRFSAERTGGSVSTLTIQRTQQEDSAVYLCASSLDTGGGETQYFGPGTRLLVL.

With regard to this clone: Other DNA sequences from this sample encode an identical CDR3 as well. The CDR3 DNA reads TGTGCCAGCAGTTACACGACAGGGACAGGAAACACCATATATTTT. Its translation is CASSYTTGTGNTIYF. The chain employs TRBV6-5 and TRBJ1-3; 7 bases line up with TRBD1. The germline V gene has CDR1 MNHEY and CDR2 SVGAGI. This CDR3 contains 15 residues. The trim removed 2 bases at V and 4 bases at J, leaving 5 bases unmatched.

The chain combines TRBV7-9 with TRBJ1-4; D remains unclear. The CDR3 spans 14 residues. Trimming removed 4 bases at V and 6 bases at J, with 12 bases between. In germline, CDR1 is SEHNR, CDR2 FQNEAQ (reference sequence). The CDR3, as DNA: TGTGCCAGCAGCTCGTCGGGAATGCATGAAAAACTGTTTTTT. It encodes CASSSSGMHEKLFF.

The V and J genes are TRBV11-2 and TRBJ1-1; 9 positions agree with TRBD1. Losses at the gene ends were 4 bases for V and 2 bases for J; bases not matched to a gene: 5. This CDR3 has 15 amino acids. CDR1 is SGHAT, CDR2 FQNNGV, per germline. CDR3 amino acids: CASSSGQGKNTEAFF. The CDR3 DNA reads TGTGCCAGCAGCTCGGGACAGGGTAAAAACACTGAAGCTTTCTTT. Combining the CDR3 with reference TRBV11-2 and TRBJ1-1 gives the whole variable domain EAGVAQSPRYKIIEKRQSVAFWCNPISGHATLYWYQQILGQGPKLLIQFQNNGVVDDSQLPKDRFSAERLKGVDSTLKIQPAKLEDSAVYLCASSSGQGKNTEAFFGQGTRLTVV.

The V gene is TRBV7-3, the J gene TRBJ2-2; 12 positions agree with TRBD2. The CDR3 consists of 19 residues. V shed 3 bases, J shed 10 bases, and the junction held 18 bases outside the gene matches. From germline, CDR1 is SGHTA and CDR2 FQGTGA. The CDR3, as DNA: TGTGCCAGCAGCTTGGAACGGCTATGGGCTAGCGGGGGGGCCGTGGAGCTGTTTTTT. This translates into CASSLERLWASGGAVELFF.

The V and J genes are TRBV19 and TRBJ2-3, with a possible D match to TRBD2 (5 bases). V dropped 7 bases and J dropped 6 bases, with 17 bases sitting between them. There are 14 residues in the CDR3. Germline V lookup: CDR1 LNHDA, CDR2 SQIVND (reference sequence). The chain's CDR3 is CASMGGSLGDTQYF. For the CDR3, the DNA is TGTGCCAGTATGGGTGGATCACTAGGGGATACGCAGTATTTT.

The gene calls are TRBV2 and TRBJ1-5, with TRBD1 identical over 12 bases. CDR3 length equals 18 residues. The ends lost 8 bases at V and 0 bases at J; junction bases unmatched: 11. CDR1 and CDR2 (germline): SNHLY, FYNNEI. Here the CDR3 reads CASVGGTGGLYSNQPQHF. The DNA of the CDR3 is TGTGCCAGCGTGGGGGGGACAGGGGGCCTTTATAGCAATCAGCCCCAGCATTTT.

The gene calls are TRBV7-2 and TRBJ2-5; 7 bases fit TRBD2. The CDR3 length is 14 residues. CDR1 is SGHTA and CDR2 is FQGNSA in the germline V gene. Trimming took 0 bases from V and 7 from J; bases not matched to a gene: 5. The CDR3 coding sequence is TGTGCCAGCAGCTTAGCAAGTGGCGGGGGGACCCAGTACTTC. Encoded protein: CASSLASGGGTQYF.

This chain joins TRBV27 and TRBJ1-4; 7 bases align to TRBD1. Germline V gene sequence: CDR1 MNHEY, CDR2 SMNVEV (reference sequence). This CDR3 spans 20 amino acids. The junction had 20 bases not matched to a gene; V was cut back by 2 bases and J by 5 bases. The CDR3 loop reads CASSLLPATGIEGENEKLFF. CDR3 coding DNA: TGTGCCAGCAGTTTACTCCCCGCGACAGGGATTGAGGGGGAAAATGAAAAACTGTTTTTT.

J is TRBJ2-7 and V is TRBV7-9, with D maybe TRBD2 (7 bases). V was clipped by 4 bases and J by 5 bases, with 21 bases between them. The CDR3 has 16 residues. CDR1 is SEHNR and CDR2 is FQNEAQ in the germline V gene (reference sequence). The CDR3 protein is CASSSGHGGALDEQYF. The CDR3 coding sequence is TGTGCCAGCAGCTCAGGACATGGGGGGGCGTTAGACGAGCAGTACTTC.

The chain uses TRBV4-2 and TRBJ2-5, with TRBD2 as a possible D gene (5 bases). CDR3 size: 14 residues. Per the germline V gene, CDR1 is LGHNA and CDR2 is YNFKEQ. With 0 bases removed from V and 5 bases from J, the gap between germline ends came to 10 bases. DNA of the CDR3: TGTGCCAGCAGCCAAGATCCAGCGGTGGAGACCCAGTACTTC. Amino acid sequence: CASSQDPAVETQYF.

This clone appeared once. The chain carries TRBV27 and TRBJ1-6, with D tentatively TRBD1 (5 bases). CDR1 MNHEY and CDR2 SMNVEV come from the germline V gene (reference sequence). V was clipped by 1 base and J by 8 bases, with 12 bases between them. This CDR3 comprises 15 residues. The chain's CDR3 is CASSLWRGADSPLHF. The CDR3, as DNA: TGTGCCAGCAGTTTATGGAGGGGTGCGGATTCACCCCTCCACTTT.